This TCR beta chain was documented in a study of identical twins. TCRdb reprocessed the 5' RACE reads with MiXCR, giving one entry per CDR3 protein. The sample has around 490,000 distinct CDR3 sequences; about 16% are singletons. This clonotype was counted a few times. V lost 3 bases and J 3 bases, leaving 11 bases between the germline ends. This CDR3 has 14 residues. This sample was also put to use in a study of yellow fever vaccine responses in identical twins.

The sequencing input was CD4+ T cells sorted from blood. The sequence derives from a young woman in good health. The rearrangement links TRBV12-3 or TRBV12-4 to TRBJ1-2, with a tentative D call TRBD1 (6 bases). The CDR3 loop reads CASSLGGRDYGYTF. The CDR3 DNA is TGTGCCAGCAGTTTGGGGGGCAGGGACTATGGCTACACCTTC.